This T cell receptor (beta chain) was profiled in a study of patients and donors after allogeneic stem cell transplantation. In TCRdb, the RT-PCR reads were re-called with MiXCR into one record per CDR3 protein. Among about 72,000 distinct CDR3 sequences, approximately 25% were seen once, and the ten largest hold less than 30%. Sequencing was done on a sample of blood, either unsorted or a sorted T cell fraction (not recorded which). The sequence was collected from a human donor who was either an allogeneic HSCT recipient or a stem cell or donor lymphocyte infusion donor (not recorded which). It is not recorded whose cells these are; they may come from a transplant donor.

CDR3 sequence (DNA): TGTGCCAGCAGCGACCGGGACAGGGGTAACTATGGCTACACCTTC. Its translation: CASSDRDRGNYGYTF. The V gene is TRBV9, the J gene TRBJ1-2, with 10 bases identical to TRBD1. Germline V gives CDR1 SGDLS, CDR2 YYNGEE. The ends lost 3 bases at V and 1 base at J; junction bases unmatched: 3. The CDR3 spans 15 residues.